This T cell receptor beta chain was observed in a study of cytomegalovirus exposure and HLA in healthy donors. Study at large: The approximately 130 validation repertoires and the approximately 690 first-cohort repertoires shared a platform, a later analysis reported. Whole-study results and caveats: A list of about 160 TCR beta chains associated with cytomegalovirus was given. Reports indicated that the classifier achieved high specificity and sensitivity in diagnosing cytomegalovirus status.

Using immunoSEQ multiplex PCR, the repertoire was profiled, and TCRdb retains in-frame clones only, with some absent. Of 140,000 to 150,000 clones in the sample, more than 85% were seen once. Trimming left V 5 bases short and J 7 bases short, with 18 bases between. CDR1 is LNHDA and CDR2 is SQIVND in the germline V gene (reference sequence). This CDR3 has 14 amino acids. Concerning this clone itself: Its antigen is not known.

This chain links TRBV19 with TRBJ2-7; D is perhaps TRBD2 (6 bases). Sequenced input: PBMCs. This sequence was found in a man younger than 30 in good health and CMV-seronegative. In DNA form, the CDR3 reads TGTGCCAGTAGTCCTGGAGGGGTCAGCGGTGAGCAGTACTTC. This encodes CASSPGGVSGEQYF.